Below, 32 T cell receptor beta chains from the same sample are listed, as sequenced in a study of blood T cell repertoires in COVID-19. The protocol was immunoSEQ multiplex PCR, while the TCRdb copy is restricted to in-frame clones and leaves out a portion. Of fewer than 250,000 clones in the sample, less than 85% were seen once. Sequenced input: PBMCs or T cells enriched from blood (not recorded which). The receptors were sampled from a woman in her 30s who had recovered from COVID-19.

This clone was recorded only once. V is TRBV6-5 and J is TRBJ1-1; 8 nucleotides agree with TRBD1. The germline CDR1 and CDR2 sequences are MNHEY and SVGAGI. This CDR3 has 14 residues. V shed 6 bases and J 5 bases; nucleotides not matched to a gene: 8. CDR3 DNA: TGTGCCAGCAGGCCAGGGACAGGAATTACTGAAGCTTTCTTT. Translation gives CASRPGTGITEAFF.

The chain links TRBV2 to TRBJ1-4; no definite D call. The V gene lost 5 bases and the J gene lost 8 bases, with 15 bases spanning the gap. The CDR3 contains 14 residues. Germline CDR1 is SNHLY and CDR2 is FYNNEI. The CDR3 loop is CASSFQGRGEKLFF. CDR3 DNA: TGTGCCAGCAGTTTTCAAGGGAGAGGAGAAAAACTGTTTTTT.

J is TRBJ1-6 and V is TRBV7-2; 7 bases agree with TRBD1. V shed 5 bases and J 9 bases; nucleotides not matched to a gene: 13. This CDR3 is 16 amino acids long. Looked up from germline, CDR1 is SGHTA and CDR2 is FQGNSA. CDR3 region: CASSVNPGQEGSPLHF. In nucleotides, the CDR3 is TGTGCCAGCAGCGTGAACCCCGGACAGGAAGGTTCACCCCTCCACTTT. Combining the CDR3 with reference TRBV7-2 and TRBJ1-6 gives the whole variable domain GAGVSQSPSNKVTEKGKDVELRCDPISGHTALYWYRQSLGQGLEFLIYFQGNSAPDKSGLPSDRFSAERTGGSVSTLTIQRTQQEDSAVYLCASSVNPGQEGSPLHFGNGTRLTVT.

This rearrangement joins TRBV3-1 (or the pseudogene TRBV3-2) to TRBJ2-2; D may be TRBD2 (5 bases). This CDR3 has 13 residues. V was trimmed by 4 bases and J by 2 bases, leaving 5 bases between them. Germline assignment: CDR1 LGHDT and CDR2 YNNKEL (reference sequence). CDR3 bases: TGTGCCAGCAGCCGACTAAACACCGGGGAGCTGTTTTTT. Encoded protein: CASSRLNTGELFF.

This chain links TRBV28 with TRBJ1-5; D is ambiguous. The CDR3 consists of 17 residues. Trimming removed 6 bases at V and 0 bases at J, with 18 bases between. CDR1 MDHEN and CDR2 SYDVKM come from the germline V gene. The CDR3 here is CASSPSDGGYSNQPQHF. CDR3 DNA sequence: TGTGCCAGCAGCCCTTCGGACGGAGGCTATAGCAATCAGCCCCAGCATTTT.

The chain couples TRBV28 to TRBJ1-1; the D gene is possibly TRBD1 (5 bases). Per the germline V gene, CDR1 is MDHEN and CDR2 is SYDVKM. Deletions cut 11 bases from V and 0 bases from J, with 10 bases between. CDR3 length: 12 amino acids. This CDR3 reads CAAGPMNTEAFF. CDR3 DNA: TGTGCCGCGGGGCCCATGAACACTGAAGCTTTCTTT.

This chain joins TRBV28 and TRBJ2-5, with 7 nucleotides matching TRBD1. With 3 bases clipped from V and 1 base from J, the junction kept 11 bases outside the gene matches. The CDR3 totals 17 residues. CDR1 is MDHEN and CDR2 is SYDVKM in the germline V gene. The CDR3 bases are TGTGCCAGCAGTTTTTTTACCCCCCCAGGGGGCCAAGAGACCCAGTACTTC. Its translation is CASSFFTPPGGQETQYF. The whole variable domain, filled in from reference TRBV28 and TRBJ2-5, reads DVKVTQSSRYLVKRTGEKVFLECVQDMDHENMFWYRQDPGLGLRLIYFSYDVKMKEKGDIPEGYSVSREKKERFSLILESASTNQTSMYLCASSFFTPPGGQETQYFGPGTRLLVL.

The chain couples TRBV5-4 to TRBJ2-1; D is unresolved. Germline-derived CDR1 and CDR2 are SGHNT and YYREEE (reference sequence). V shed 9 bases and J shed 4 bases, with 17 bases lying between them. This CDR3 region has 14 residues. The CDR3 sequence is CATIKAGSYNEQFF. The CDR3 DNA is TGTGCCACCATCAAGGCAGGATCTTACAATGAGCAGTTCTTC.

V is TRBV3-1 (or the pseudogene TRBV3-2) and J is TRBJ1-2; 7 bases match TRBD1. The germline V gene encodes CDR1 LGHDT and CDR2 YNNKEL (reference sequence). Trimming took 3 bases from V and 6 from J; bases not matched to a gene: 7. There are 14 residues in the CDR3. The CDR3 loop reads CASSQGRGKDGYTF. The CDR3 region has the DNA TGTGCCAGCAGCCAGGGCAGGGGGAAAGATGGCTACACCTTC.

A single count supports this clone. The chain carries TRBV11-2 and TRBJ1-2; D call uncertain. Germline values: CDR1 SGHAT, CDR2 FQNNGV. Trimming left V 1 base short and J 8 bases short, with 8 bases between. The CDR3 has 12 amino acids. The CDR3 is CASSLVGVGYTF. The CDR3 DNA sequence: TGTGCCAGCAGCTTAGTCGGGGTCGGCTACACCTTC.

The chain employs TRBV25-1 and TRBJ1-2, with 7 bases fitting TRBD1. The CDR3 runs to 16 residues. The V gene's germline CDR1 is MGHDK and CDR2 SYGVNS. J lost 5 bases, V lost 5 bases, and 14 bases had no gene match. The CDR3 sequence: CASSYGGDRGPYGYTF. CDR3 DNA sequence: TGTGCCAGCAGTTACGGGGGGGACAGAGGACCTTATGGCTACACCTTC.

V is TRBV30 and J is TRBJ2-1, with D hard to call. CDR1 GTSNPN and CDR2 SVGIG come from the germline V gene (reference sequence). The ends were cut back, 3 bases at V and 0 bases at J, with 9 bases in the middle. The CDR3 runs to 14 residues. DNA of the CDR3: TGTGCCTGGAGACCGTGGGCCTCCTACAATGAGCAGTTCTTC. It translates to CAWRPWASYNEQFF.

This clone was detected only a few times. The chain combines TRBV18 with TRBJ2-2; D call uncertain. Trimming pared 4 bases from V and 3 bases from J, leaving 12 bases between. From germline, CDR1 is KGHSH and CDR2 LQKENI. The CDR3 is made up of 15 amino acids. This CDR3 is CASSRSVADTGELFF. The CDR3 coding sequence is TGTGCCAGCTCACGTTCGGTCGCGGACACCGGGGAGCTGTTTTTT.

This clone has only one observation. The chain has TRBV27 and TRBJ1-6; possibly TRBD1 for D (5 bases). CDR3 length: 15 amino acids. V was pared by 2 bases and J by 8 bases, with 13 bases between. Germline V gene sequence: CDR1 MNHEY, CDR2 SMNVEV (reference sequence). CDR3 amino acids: CASSLQGTKYSPLHF. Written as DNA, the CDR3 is TGTGCCAGCAGTTTACAGGGAACCAAATATTCACCCCTCCACTTT.

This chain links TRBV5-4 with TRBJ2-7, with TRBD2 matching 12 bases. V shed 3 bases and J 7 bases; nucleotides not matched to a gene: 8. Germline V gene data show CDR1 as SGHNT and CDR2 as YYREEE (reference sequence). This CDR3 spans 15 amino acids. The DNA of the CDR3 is TGTGCCAGCAGCTCTGGACTAGCGGGGCGGGGAGAGCAGTACTTC. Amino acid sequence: CASSSGLAGRGEQYF.

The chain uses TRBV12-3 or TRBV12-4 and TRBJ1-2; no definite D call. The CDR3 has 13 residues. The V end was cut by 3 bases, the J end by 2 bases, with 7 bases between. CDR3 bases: TGTGCCAGCAGTTTCGGGAGCAACTATGGCTACACCTTC. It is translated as CASSFGSNYGYTF.

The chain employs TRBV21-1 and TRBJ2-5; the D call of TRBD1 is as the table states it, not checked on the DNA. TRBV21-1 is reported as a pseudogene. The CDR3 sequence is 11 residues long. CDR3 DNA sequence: TGTGCCATCGTTACAGAAGAGACCCAGTACTTC. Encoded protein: CAIVTEETQYF.

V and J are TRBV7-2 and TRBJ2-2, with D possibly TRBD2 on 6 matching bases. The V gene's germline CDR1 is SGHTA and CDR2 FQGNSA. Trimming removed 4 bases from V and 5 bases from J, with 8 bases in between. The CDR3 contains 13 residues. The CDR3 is CASSSTRTGELFF. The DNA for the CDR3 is TGTGCCAGCAGCTCGACTAGGACCGGGGAGCTGTTTTTT.

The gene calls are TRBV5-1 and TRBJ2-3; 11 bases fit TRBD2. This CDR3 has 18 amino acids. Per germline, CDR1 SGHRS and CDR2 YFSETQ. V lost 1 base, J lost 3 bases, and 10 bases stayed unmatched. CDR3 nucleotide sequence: TGCGCCAGCAGCTTGATAGCGGGAGGGCCGCAGGTGACAGATACGCAGTATTTT. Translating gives CASSLIAGGPQVTDTQYF.

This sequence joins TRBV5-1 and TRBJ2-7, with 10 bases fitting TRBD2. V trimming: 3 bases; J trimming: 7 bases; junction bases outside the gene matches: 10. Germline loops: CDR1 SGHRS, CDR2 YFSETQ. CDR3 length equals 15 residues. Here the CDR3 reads CASSSQVAGGGEQYF. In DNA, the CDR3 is TGCGCCAGCAGCTCCCAGGTAGCGGGAGGTGGAGAGCAGTACTTC.

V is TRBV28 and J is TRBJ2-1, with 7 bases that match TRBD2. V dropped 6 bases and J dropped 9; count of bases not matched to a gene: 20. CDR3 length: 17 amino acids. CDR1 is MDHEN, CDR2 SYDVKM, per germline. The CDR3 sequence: CASRGWLAATIYSEQFF. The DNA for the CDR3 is TGTGCCAGCAGGGGGTGGCTAGCGGCCACTATATACTCTGAGCAGTTCTTC.

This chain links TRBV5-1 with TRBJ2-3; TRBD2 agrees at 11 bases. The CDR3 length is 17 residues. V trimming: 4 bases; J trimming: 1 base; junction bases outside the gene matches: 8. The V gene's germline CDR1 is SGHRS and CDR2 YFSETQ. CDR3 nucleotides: TGCGCCAGCAGCCCCGTTCCGGGACTAGCGGGCACAGATACGCAGTATTTT. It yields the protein CASSPVPGLAGTDTQYF.

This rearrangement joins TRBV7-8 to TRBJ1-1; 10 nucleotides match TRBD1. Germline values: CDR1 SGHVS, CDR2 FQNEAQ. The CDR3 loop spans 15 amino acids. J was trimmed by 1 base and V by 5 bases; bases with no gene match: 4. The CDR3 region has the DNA TGTGCCAGCAGCAACCGGGACAGGGGGAACACTGAAGCTTTCTTT. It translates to CASSNRDRGNTEAFF.

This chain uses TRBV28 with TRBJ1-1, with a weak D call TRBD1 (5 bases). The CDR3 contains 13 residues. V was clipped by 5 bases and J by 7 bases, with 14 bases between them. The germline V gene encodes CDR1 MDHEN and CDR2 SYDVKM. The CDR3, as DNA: TGTGCCAGCAGTGTTGTGGGGCGTAATGAAGCTTTCTTT. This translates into CASSVVGRNEAFF.

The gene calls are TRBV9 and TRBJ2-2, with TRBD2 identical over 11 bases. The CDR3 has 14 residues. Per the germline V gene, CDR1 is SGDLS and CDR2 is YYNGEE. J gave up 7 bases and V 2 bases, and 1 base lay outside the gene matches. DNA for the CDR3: TGTGCCAGCAGCGTCGGACTAGCGGGCGGGGAGCTGTTTTTT. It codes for CASSVGLAGGELFF.

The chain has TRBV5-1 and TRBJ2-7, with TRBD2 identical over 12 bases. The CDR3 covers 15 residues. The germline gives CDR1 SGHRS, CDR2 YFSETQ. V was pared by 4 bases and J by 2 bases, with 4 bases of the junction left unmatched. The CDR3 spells CASSARLAGAYEQYF. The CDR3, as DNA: TGCGCCAGCAGCGCAAGACTAGCGGGAGCCTACGAGCAGTACTTC.

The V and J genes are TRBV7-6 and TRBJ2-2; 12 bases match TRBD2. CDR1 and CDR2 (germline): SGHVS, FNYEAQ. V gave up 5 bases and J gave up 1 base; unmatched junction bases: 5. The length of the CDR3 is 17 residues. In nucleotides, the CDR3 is TGTGCCAGCAGCCCACCGGGACTAGCGGGGAACACCGGGGAGCTGTTTTTT. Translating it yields CASSPPGLAGNTGELFF.

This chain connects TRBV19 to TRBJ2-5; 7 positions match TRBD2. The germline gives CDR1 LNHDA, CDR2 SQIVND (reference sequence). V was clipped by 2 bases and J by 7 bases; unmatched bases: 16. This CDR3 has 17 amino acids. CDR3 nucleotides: TGTGCCAGTAGTATATCCTCGGGGGAGGGCCTATCGGGGACCCAGTACTTC. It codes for CASSISSGEGLSGTQYF.

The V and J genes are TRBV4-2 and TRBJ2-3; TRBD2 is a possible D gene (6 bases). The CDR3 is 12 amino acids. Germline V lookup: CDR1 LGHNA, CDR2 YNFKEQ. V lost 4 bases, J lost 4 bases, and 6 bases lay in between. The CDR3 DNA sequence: TGTGCCAGCAGCCGCGGGGCAGATACGCAGTATTTT. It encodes CASSRGADTQYF.

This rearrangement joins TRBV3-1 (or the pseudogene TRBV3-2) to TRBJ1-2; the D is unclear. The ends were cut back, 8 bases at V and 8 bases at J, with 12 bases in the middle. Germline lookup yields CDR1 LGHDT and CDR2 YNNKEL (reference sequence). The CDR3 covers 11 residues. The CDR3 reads CASGSGRGYTF. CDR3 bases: TGTGCCAGCGGGTCGGGGAGAGGCTACACCTTC.

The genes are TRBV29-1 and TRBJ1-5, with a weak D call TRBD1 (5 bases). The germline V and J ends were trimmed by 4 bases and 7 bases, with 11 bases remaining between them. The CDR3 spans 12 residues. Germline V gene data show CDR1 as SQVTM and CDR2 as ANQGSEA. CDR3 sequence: CSVGGGRQPQHF. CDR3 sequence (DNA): TGCAGCGTTGGCGGGGGACGGCAGCCCCAGCATTTT.

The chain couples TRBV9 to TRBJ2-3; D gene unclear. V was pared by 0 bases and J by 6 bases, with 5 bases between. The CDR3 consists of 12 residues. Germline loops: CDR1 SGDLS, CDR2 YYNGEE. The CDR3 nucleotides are TGTGCCAGCAGCGTAGCGAGGGATACGCAGTATTTT. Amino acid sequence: CASSVARDTQYF.